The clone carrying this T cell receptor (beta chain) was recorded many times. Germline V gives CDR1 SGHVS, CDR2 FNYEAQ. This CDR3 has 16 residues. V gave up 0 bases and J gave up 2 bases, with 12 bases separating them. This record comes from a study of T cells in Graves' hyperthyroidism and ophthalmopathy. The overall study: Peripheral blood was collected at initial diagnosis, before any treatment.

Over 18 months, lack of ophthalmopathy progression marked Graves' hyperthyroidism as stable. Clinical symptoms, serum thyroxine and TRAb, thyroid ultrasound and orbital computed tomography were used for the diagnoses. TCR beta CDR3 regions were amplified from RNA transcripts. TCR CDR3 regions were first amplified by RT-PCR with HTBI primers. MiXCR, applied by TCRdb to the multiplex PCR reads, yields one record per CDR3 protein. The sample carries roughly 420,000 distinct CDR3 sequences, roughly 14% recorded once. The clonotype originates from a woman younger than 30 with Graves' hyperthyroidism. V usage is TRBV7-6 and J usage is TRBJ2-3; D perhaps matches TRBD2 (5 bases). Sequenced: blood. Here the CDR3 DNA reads TGTGCCAGCAGCTTAGCGCCGGGAACTGACACAGATACGCAGTATTTT. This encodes CASSLAPGTDTDTQYF.